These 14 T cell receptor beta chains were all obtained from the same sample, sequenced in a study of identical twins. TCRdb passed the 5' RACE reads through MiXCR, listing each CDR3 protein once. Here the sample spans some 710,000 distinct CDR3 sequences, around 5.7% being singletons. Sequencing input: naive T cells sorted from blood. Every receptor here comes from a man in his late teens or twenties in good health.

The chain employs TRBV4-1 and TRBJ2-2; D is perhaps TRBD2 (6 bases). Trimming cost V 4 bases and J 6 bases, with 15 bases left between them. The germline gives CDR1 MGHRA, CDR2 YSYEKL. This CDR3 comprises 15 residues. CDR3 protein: CASSREPGASGELFF. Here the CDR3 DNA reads TGCGCCAGCAGCCGCGAGCCGGGAGCGTCCGGGGAGCTGTTTTTT.

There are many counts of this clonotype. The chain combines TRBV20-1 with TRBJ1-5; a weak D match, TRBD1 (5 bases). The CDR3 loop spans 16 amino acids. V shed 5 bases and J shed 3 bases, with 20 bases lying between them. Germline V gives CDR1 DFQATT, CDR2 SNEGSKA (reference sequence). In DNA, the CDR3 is TGCAGTGCTGGCCCTTTGGCGAGGGGCTTCAATCAGCCCCAGCATTTT. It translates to CSAGPLARGFNQPQHF.

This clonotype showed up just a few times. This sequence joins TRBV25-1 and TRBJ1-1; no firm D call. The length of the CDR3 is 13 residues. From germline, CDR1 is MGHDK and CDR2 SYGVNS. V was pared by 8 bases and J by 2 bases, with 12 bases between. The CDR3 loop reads CASGGFANTEAFF. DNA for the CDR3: TGTGCCAGCGGCGGCTTCGCAAACACTGAAGCTTTCTTT.

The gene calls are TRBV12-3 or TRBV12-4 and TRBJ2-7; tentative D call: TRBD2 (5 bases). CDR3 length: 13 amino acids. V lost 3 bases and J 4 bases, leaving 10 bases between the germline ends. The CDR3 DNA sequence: TGTGCCAGCAGTTTTCGCGGGCGTTACGAGCAGTACGTC. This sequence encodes CASSFRGRYEQYV.

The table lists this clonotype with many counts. DNA for the CDR3: TGCGCCAGCAGCTTGGGGGGACAGGGAGCCGAGCAGTACGTC. The encoded protein is CASSLGGQGAEQYV. This sequence joins TRBV5-1 and TRBJ2-7; TRBD1 aligns across 9 bases. The CDR3 is made up of 14 amino acids. V was clipped by 0 bases and J by 6 bases; unmatched bases: 4. Germline V CDR1 and CDR2: SGHRS, YFSETQ.

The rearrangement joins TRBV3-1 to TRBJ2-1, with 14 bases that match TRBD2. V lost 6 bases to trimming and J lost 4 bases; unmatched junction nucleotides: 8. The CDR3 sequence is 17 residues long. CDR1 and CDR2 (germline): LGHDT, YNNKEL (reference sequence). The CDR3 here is CASRFGLAGGPYNEQFF. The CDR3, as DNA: TGTGCCAGCAGATTCGGACTAGCGGGAGGACCTTACAATGAGCAGTTCTTC.

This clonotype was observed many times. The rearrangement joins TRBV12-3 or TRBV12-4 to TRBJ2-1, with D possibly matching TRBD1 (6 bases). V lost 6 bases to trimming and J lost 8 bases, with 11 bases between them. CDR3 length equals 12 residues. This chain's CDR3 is CASRPQGYEQFF. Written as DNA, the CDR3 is TGTGCCAGCAGACCACAGGGCTATGAGCAGTTCTTC.

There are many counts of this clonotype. CDR3 loop: CASSLSGDTDTQYF. DNA of the CDR3: TGCGCCAGCAGCTTGAGCGGGGACACAGATACGCAGTATTTT. The chain couples TRBV5-1 to TRBJ2-3; 7 nucleotides align to TRBD2. CDR1 is SGHRS, CDR2 YFSETQ, per germline. Germline trimming cut 1 base from V and 2 bases from J; bases unmatched to any gene: 1. This CDR3 region has 14 residues.

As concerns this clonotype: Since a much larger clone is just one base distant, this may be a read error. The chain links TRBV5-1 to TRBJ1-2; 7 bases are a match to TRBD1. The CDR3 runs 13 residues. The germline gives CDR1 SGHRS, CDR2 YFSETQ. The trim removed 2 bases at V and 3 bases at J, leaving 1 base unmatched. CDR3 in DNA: TGCGCCAGCAGCTTCGACAGGGACTATGGCTACACCTTC. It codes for CASSFDRDYGYTF.

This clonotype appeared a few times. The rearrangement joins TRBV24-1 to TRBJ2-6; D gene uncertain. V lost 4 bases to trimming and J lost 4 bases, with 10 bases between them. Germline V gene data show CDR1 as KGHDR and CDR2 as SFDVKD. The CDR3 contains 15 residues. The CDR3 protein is CATSDRKFGANVLTF. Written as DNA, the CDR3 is TGTGCCACCAGTGACCGGAAGTTCGGGGCCAACGTCCTGACTTTC.

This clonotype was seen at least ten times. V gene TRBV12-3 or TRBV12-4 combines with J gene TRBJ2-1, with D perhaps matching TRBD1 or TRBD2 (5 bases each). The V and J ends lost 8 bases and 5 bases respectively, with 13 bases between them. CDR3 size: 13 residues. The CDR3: CASVDGTHNEQFF. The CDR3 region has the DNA TGTGCCAGCGTGGACGGGACCCACAATGAGCAGTTCTTC.

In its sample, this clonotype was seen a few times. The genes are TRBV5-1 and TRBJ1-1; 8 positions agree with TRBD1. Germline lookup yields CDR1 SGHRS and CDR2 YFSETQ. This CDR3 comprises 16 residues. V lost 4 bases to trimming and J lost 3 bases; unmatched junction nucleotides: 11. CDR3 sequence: CASSPDRGRGDTEAFF. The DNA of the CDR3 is TGCGCCAGCAGCCCTGACAGGGGTAGAGGGGACACTGAAGCTTTCTTT.

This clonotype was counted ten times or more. CDR3 loop: CASSFVPSGVPSTEQYV. CDR3 sequence (DNA): TGTGCCAGCAGTTTTGTCCCTTCAGGGGTTCCCTCCACCGAGCAGTACGTC. V is TRBV12-3 or TRBV12-4 and J is TRBJ2-7; D possibly corresponds to TRBD1 (6 bases). There are 17 residues in the CDR3. Trimming removed 3 bases from V and 6 bases from J, with 24 bases in between.

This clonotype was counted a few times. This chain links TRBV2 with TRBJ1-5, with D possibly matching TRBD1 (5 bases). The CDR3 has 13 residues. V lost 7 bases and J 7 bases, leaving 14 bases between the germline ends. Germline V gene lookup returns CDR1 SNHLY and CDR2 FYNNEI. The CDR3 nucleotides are TGTGCCAGCAAAGGGGACGGAGTCCAGCCCCAGCATTTT. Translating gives CASKGDGVQPQHF.